The 28 T cell receptor beta chains below come from one sample, sequenced in a study of blood T cell repertoires in COVID-19. Here immunoSEQ multiplex PCR was the method, and the copy in TCRdb shows in-frame clones only, minus some. The sample has 130,000 or so clones; 85% to 90% are singletons. The sequencing input was peripheral blood. These receptors were obtained from a woman aged 45-59 years with acute or convalescent COVID-19.

The V gene is TRBV7-9, the J gene TRBJ1-2, with D tentatively TRBD1 (5 bases). The germline V gene encodes CDR1 SEHNR and CDR2 FQNEAQ (reference sequence). This CDR3 has 14 residues. Trimming removed 5 bases from V and 4 bases from J, with 14 bases in between. CDR3: CASSASGGAYGYTF. The CDR3 DNA is TGTGCCAGCAGCGCCTCCGGGGGTGCCTATGGCTACACCTTC.

J is TRBJ1-1 and V is TRBV29-1; D may be TRBD1 (6 bases). Germline assignment: CDR1 SQVTM and CDR2 ANQGSEA. Between the trimmed V and J ends, which lost 7 bases and 2 bases, there was a span of 20 bases. CDR3 size: 15 residues. This CDR3 reads CSGQGQRVQNTEAFF. As DNA, the CDR3 is TGCAGCGGACAAGGACAGAGGGTCCAAAACACTGAAGCTTTCTTT.

The chain links TRBV6-2 or TRBV6-3 to TRBJ1-5, with no clear D. The length of the CDR3 is 15 residues. V lost 4 bases to trimming and J lost 6 bases, with 16 bases between them. CDR1 MNHEY and CDR2 SVGEGT come from the germline V gene. CDR3 residues: CASSSDGIRGQPQHF. CDR3 DNA: TGTGCCAGCAGTTCGGACGGGATCAGAGGTCAGCCCCAGCATTTT.

This clone appeared a few times. The sample contains more than one DNA sequence encoding this CDR3. The chain joins TRBV4-2 to TRBJ1-2, with a tentative D call TRBD1 (6 bases). Trimming pared 0 bases from V and 0 bases from J, leaving 11 bases between. In germline, CDR1 is LGHNA, CDR2 YNFKEQ. CDR3 size: 16 residues. This chain's CDR3 is CASSQDRAGANYGYTF. The CDR3 DNA is TGTGCCAGCAGCCAAGATAGAGCAGGGGCTAACTATGGCTACACCTTC.

This rearrangement joins TRBV7-8 to TRBJ1-4, with TRBD1 matching 7 bases. The germline V gene encodes CDR1 SGHVS and CDR2 FQNEAQ. V was pared by 5 bases and J by 8 bases, with 5 bases of the junction left unmatched. This CDR3 region has 13 residues. DNA of the CDR3: TGTGCCAGCAGCCCCGACAGGGAGGAAAAACTGTTTTTT. It specifies CASSPDREEKLFF.

This chain connects TRBV4-1 to TRBJ1-6; TRBD1 agrees at 8 bases. CDR1 MGHRA and CDR2 YSYEKL come from the germline V gene. V gave up 0 bases and J gave up 10 bases; unmatched junction bases: 5. CDR3 size: 15 residues. The CDR3, as DNA: TGCGCCAGCAGCCAAGAGGACAGGGTTGGGTCACCCCTCCACTTT. It codes for CASSQEDRVGSPLHF.

This clone came up once. V and J are TRBV19 and TRBJ1-5; D is possibly TRBD1 (5 bases). The CDR3 extends over 14 amino acids. CDR1 and CDR2 (germline): LNHDA, SQIVND (reference sequence). The V and J ends lost 7 bases and 6 bases respectively, with 16 bases between them. Written as DNA, the CDR3 is TGTGCCAGTACCATAGGGGTTTTTAGTCAGCCCCAGCATTTT. This sequence encodes CASTIGVFSQPQHF.

This clone was picked up one time. The chain has TRBV6-6 and TRBJ2-5; D is perhaps TRBD1 (6 bases). The CDR3 is 14 amino acids. CDR1 is MNHNY and CDR2 is SVGAGI in the germline V gene (reference sequence). V dropped 2 bases and J dropped 2 bases, with 9 bases sitting between them. The CDR3: CASSYTGRQETQYF. CDR3 in DNA: TGTGCCAGCAGTTACACAGGGAGACAAGAGACCCAGTACTTC.

This sequence joins TRBV5-4 and TRBJ1-1; TRBD1 is a possible D gene (5 bases). The CDR3 totals 13 residues. Germline loops: CDR1 SGHNT, CDR2 YYREEE (reference sequence). V was cut by 0 bases and J by 6 bases, with 9 bases left in between. The DNA for the CDR3 is TGTGCCAGCAGCTTGGCGCGGGGACCTGAAGCTTTCTTT. Encoded protein: CASSLARGPEAFF.

The genes are TRBV19 and TRBJ1-2; 7 bases line up with TRBD1. The CDR3 sequence is 17 residues long. V shed 3 bases and J 5 bases; nucleotides not matched to a gene: 15. Germline lookup yields CDR1 LNHDA and CDR2 SQIVND (reference sequence). CDR3 nucleotide sequence: TGTGCCAGTAGTATCCGTCTGCCGGGACAGCTTACTTATGGCTACACCTTC. Its translation is CASSIRLPGQLTYGYTF.

CDR3 sequence reads: CAWSDPGLAGHNEQFF. In DNA, the CDR3 is TGTGCCTGGAGTGACCCGGGACTAGCGGGCCATAATGAGCAGTTCTTC. The chain joins TRBV30 to TRBJ2-1; 12 bases are shared with TRBD2. Germline CDR1 is GTSNPN and CDR2 is SVGIG (reference sequence). V shed 1 base, J shed 7 bases, and the junction held 8 bases outside the gene matches. The CDR3 covers 16 residues.

This rearrangement joins TRBV5-1 to TRBJ1-1; D not resolved. The V and J ends lost 0 bases and 0 bases respectively, with 9 bases between them. The germline V gene has CDR1 SGHRS and CDR2 YFSETQ. The CDR3 has 15 residues. The CDR3 reads CASSLEAELNTEAFF. The CDR3 DNA reads TGCGCCAGCAGCTTGGAAGCGGAATTGAACACTGAAGCTTTCTTT.

The genes are TRBV7-3 and TRBJ1-1; tentatively, D is TRBD1 (5 bases). V was pared by 5 bases and J by 7 bases, with 14 bases between. CDR1 and CDR2 from the germline V gene are SGHTA and FQGTGA. CDR3 length equals 13 residues. The DNA for the CDR3 is TGTGCCAGCAGCATCACTCCGGGACTTGAAGCTTTCTTT. Translation: CASSITPGLEAFF.

This clone has only a few counts. This sequence joins TRBV7-8 and TRBJ1-1; tentatively, D is TRBD1 (5 bases). Trimming took off 1 base at V and 2 bases at J, with 8 bases between the two ends. This CDR3 is built from 14 residues. Germline CDR1 is SGHVS and CDR2 is FQNEAQ. The CDR3 protein is CASSLVTGNTEAFF. CDR3 nucleotide sequence: TGTGCCAGCAGCTTAGTTACAGGCAACACTGAAGCTTTCTTT.

This clone was counted a few times. The chain employs TRBV18 and TRBJ1-4; D not resolved. CDR1 and CDR2 from the germline V gene are KGHSH and LQKENI. V lost 6 bases and J lost 0, with 8 bases in between. CDR3 length equals 14 residues. The CDR3 DNA is TGTGCCAGCTCCAGCGAAACAACTAATGAAAAACTGTTTTTT. Its protein product is CASSSETTNEKLFF.

This clone was detected only once. The V and J genes are TRBV7-9 and TRBJ1-4; D might be TRBD1 (6 bases). CDR1 and CDR2 from the germline V gene are SEHNR and FQNEAQ (reference sequence). This CDR3 has 13 amino acids. V lost 5 bases and J lost 8, with 12 bases in between. CDR3 residues: CASSLPGGEKLFF. The DNA for the CDR3 is TGTGCCAGCAGCCTTCCGGGGGGCGAAAAACTGTTTTTT.

CDR3 in DNA: TGCGCCAGCTCTTGGGACAGGAACAATGAGCAGTTCTTC. As protein: CASSWDRNNEQFF. J is TRBJ2-1 and V is TRBV10-1; 8 nucleotides align to TRBD1. Germline V CDR1 and CDR2: WNHNN, SYGVQD (reference sequence). The CDR3 runs to 13 residues. V shed 8 bases, J shed 5 bases, and the junction held 5 bases outside the gene matches.

This clone was seen just once. The gene calls are TRBV18 and TRBJ1-1, with TRBD1 matching 10 bases. V trimming: 1 base; J trimming: 6 bases; junction bases outside the gene matches: 5. The germline V gene has CDR1 KGHSH and CDR2 LQKENI. CDR3 length: 15 residues. CDR3 region: CASSPRTGGEAEAFF. The CDR3 DNA follows: TGTGCCAGCTCACCACGGACAGGGGGTGAGGCTGAAGCTTTCTTT.

The chain uses TRBV19 and TRBJ2-2, with 7 bases lining up with TRBD1. The J segment lost 8 bases and the V segment lost 1 base, leaving 7 bases of the junction unmatched. This CDR3 is 15 amino acids long. Germline CDR1 reads LNHDA; CDR2 reads SQIVND (reference sequence). CDR3 nucleotides: TGTGCCAGTAGTATAGCCCTCACAGGGGCAGGGGAGCTGTTTTTT. It is translated as CASSIALTGAGELFF.

The chain is built from TRBV7-8 and TRBJ2-7; 10 bases match TRBD1. This CDR3 is built from 15 residues. Germline values: CDR1 SGHVS, CDR2 FQNEAQ. V lost 5 bases, J lost 5 bases, and 9 bases stayed unmatched. The CDR3: CASSTPGQGFNEQYF. Written as DNA, the CDR3 is TGTGCCAGCAGCACCCCGGGACAGGGGTTCAACGAGCAGTACTTC.

This chain joins TRBV7-8 and TRBJ1-6; 9 bases are a match to TRBD1. The CDR3 spans 15 residues. Germline assignment: CDR1 SGHVS and CDR2 FQNEAQ. With 2 bases clipped from V and 10 bases from J, the junction kept 6 bases outside the gene matches. The CDR3 loop reads CASSLSGTGQSPLHF. Here the CDR3 DNA reads TGTGCCAGCAGCTTATCCGGGACAGGGCAATCACCCCTCCACTTT.

The chain couples TRBV6-5 to TRBJ2-1; 8 nucleotides align to TRBD2. Per the germline V gene, CDR1 is MNHEY and CDR2 is SVGAGI. After removal of 7 bases from V and 4 bases from J, the junction contained 9 bases not matched to a gene. The CDR3 sequence is 15 residues long. The CDR3 loop is CASTGYGGVYNEQFF. The CDR3 nucleotides read TGTGCCAGCACTGGATACGGGGGGGTGTACAATGAGCAGTTCTTC.

This clone was picked up one time. The chain has TRBV3-1 (or the pseudogene TRBV3-2) and TRBJ1-2; D not certain. Germline assignment: CDR1 LGHDT and CDR2 YNNKEL (reference sequence). This CDR3 has 11 residues. Trimming left V 2 bases short and J 8 bases short, with 6 bases between. The CDR3 nucleotides read TGTGCCAGCAGCCAAAGGGAGGGCTACACCTTC. This encodes CASSQREGYTF.

This clone was observed once. This sequence joins TRBV19 and TRBJ1-1; 12 nucleotides line up with TRBD1. The ends lost 8 bases at V and 5 bases at J; junction bases unmatched: 9. CDR3 length: 15 amino acids. The germline gives CDR1 LNHDA, CDR2 SQIVND (reference sequence). CDR3 in amino acids: CASCLGTGGNTEAFF. As DNA, the CDR3 is TGTGCCAGTTGTCTAGGGACAGGGGGCAATACTGAAGCTTTCTTT.

The chain recombines TRBV9 with TRBJ2-3, with unresolved D. The CDR3 spans 18 residues. CDR1 and CDR2 (germline): SGDLS, YYNGEE. V lost 3 bases and J 0 bases, leaving 20 bases between the germline ends. The CDR3 protein is CASSGLESSLPSTDTQYF. CDR3 DNA: TGTGCCAGCAGCGGTTTAGAATCCTCCCTCCCTAGCACAGATACGCAGTATTTT.

The CDR3: CASGRAGGWYGYTF. In DNA form, the CDR3 reads TGTGCCAGTGGCAGAGCAGGGGGCTGGTATGGCTACACCTTC. This sequence joins TRBV19 and TRBJ1-2, with 8 nucleotides matching TRBD1. The germline CDR1 and CDR2 sequences are LNHDA and SQIVND (reference sequence). Trimming removed 8 bases from V and 5 bases from J; junction bases left unmatched: 10. The CDR3 loop spans 14 amino acids. The whole variable domain, filled in from reference TRBV19 and TRBJ1-2, reads DGGITQSPKYLFRKEGQNVTLSCEQNLNHDAMYWYRQDPGQGLRLIYYSQIVNDFQKGDIAEGYSVSREKKESFPLTVTSAQKNPTAFYLCASGRAGGWYGYTFGSGTRLTVV.

The J gene is TRBJ1-6, the V gene TRBV30; D remains unclear. Per the germline V gene, CDR1 is GTSNPN and CDR2 is SVGIG (reference sequence). The length of the CDR3 is 15 residues. V dropped 3 bases and J dropped 4 bases, with 13 bases sitting between them. The CDR3 region has the DNA TGTGCCTGGAGGACTTTCGGGATATATAATTCACCCCTCCACTTT. Translated: CAWRTFGIYNSPLHF.

This chain uses TRBV7-9 with TRBJ2-5, with TRBD2 identical over 11 bases. The CDR3 consists of 14 residues. From germline, CDR1 is SEHNR and CDR2 FQNEAQ (reference sequence). J lost 3 bases, V lost 5 bases, and 2 bases had no gene match. As DNA, the CDR3 is TGTGCCAGCAGCCCGGGACTAGCGGAAGAGACCCAGTACTTC. Protein sequence: CASSPGLAEETQYF.